One T cell receptor beta chain is described in this entry. Its antigen is not known. A read error may be the cause here, since a much bigger clone is one base away. The study recruited healthy Caucasian donors from Russia who were aged roughly 6 to 95. The CDR3 contains 13 residues. Trimming shortened V by 11 bases and J by 3 bases, and 17 bases separated the two germline ends. The germline CDR1 and CDR2 sequences are ENHRY and SYGVKD. These data come from a study of blood T cells in healthy people across ages. With a J-beta primer mix and a sample-barcoded 5' primer, a second PCR ran about 7 to 11 cycles. With 12 random nucleotides, a template-switch adaptor tagged each individual cDNA molecule. MiXCR, applied by TCRdb to the 5' RACE reads, yields one record per CDR3 protein. The data contain 650,000 or so distinct CDR3 sequences, 40% to 65% of them seen just once; the ten biggest clones take up approximately 13%.

Study-level points and caveats: Higher diversity and more naive CD4+ cells were features of long-lived donors, compared to aged donors.

Source material: blood. J is TRBJ2-7 and V is TRBV10-3, with D perhaps TRBD2 (6 bases). The receptor was isolated from a woman of 80 years or more in good health. The CDR3 sequence: CAALGGAGYEQYF. The DNA for the CDR3 is TGTGCCGCCCTTGGAGGGGCTGGCTACGAGCAGTACTTC.